The next 19 T cell receptor beta chains were all read from a single sample in a study of shared clonotypes between healthy human individuals (dated by TCRdb to the early 2020s). For the CD8 naive samples, CD45RO-negative cells were positively selected for CCR7, yielding a CD45RA+CCR7+ population from which TemRA cells were excluded. Libraries were prepared through the immunoSEQ multiplex PCR assay. The table comes from immuneACCESS by way of TCRdb, which keeps in-frame sequences with V and J called. Part of the clones is missing from these tables; in studies checked, under half for an unresolved V gene and the rest for unknown reasons. In all, the sample holds 630,000 or so clones, and about 98% of those were seen once. Jointly, the top ten make up less than 0.35% of the sample. The sample comprised naive CD8+ T cells sorted from blood. Taken with the paper, the label for cell subset or site translates to: CD45RA+CCR7+. These receptors were obtained from a man aged 30 to 39 in good health.

The chain recombines TRBV6-6 with TRBJ1-2, with 7 bases aligning to TRBD1. Per germline, CDR1 MNHNY and CDR2 SVGAGI (reference sequence). CDR3 length equals 16 residues. Trimming at V came to 0 bases and at J to 0 bases, leaving 4 bases not matched to a gene. In DNA, the CDR3 is TGTGCCAGCAGTTACTCCCCGACAGGGACTAACTATGGCTACACCTTC. Its protein is CASSYSPTGTNYGYTF.

This chain links TRBV6-5 with TRBJ1-1, with D uncertain. The V gene's germline CDR1 is MNHEY and CDR2 SVGAGI. CDR3 length: 13 amino acids. The germline V and J ends were trimmed by 2 bases and 2 bases, with 6 bases remaining between them. The CDR3 protein is CASSYRGNTEAFF. For the CDR3, the DNA is TGTGCCAGCAGTTACCGGGGTAACACTGAAGCTTTCTTT.

V and J are TRBV15 and TRBJ2-7; maybe TRBD1 (5 bases). Germline V gene data show CDR1 as LNHNV and CDR2 as YYDKDF (reference sequence). The length of the CDR3 is 16 residues. The V gene lost 0 bases and the J gene lost 4 bases, with 16 bases spanning the gap. The CDR3 loop is CATSRDLQGILYEQYF. CDR3 DNA sequence: TGTGCCACCAGCAGAGATCTTCAGGGAATTCTATACGAGCAGTACTTC.

This rearrangement joins TRBV27 to TRBJ2-2; 8 bases match TRBD1. Per the germline V gene, CDR1 is MNHEY and CDR2 is SMNVEV (reference sequence). This CDR3 spans 17 amino acids. V gave up 6 bases and J gave up 6 bases; unmatched junction bases: 15. The CDR3 sequence: CASRRRNDRGFAGELFF. The CDR3 bases are TGTGCCAGCAGGAGAAGGAACGACAGGGGTTTCGCCGGGGAGCTGTTTTTT.

The rearrangement uses TRBV9 and TRBJ2-7, with D possibly matching TRBD2 (5 bases). CDR3 length: 14 amino acids. V lost 2 bases and J lost 4, with 13 bases in between. Germline V gives CDR1 SGDLS, CDR2 YYNGEE. The chain's CDR3 is CASSVDSLTYEQYF. The CDR3 DNA sequence: TGTGCCAGCAGCGTGGACTCGCTGACTTACGAGCAGTACTTC. Full variable domain (outside the CDR3, taken from reference TRBV9 and TRBJ2-7): DSGVTQTPKHLITATGQRVTLRCSPRSGDLSVYWYQQSLDQGLQFLIQYYNGEERAKGNILERFSAQQFPDLHSELNLSSLELGDSALYFCASSVDSLTYEQYFGPGTRLTVT.

This sequence joins TRBV7-8 and TRBJ2-7; D is possibly TRBD2 (5 bases). Trimming shortened V by 5 bases and J by 0 bases, and 17 bases separated the two germline ends. CDR1 is SGHVS and CDR2 is FQNEAQ in the germline V gene. This CDR3 is 16 amino acids long. The CDR3 bases are TGTGCCAGCAGCCCGAGGAGGACGAAATTCTCCTACGAGCAGTACTTC. Its protein product is CASSPRRTKFSYEQYF.

This clone was detected once. The V gene is TRBV27, the J gene TRBJ2-7, with D perhaps TRBD1 (5 bases). V lost 5 bases, J lost 4 bases, and 12 bases lay in between. Germline V gives CDR1 MNHEY, CDR2 SMNVEV (reference sequence). The CDR3 spans 13 residues. For the CDR3, the DNA is TGTGCCAGCAGTCCTCTGACAGTTTACGAGCAGTACTTC. Amino acids: CASSPLTVYEQYF.

The rearrangement uses TRBV15 and TRBJ1-5, with a tentative D call TRBD1 (5 bases). The CDR3 length is 17 residues. V gave up 3 bases and J gave up 2 bases, with 17 bases separating them. Germline values: CDR1 LNHNV, CDR2 YYDKDF (reference sequence). DNA of the CDR3: TGTGCCACCAGCAGCCTTCCAGGGATCGGTCGCAATCAGCCCCAGCATTTT. Protein sequence: CATSSLPGIGRNQPQHF.

The chain links TRBV5-1 to TRBJ2-1, with 9 bases aligning to TRBD2. CDR1 SGHRS and CDR2 YFSETQ come from the germline V gene. The CDR3 consists of 16 residues. V was pared by 4 bases and J by 1 base, with 6 bases of the junction left unmatched. CDR3 sequence (DNA): TGCGCCAGCAGCAAAAGTAGCGGGAGTTCCTACAATGAGCAGTTCTTC. Residues: CASSKSSGSSYNEQFF.

V usage is TRBV19 and J usage is TRBJ2-7, with 7 bases that match TRBD1. The V and J ends lost 5 bases and 2 bases, in that order; junction bases with no gene match: 6. The CDR3 is 14 residues long. CDR1 and CDR2 (germline): LNHDA, SQIVND (reference sequence). The CDR3 protein is CASSGDRVPYEQYF. The CDR3 nucleotides are TGTGCCAGTAGTGGCGACAGGGTCCCCTACGAGCAGTACTTC.

V gene TRBV29-1 combines with J gene TRBJ2-1, with D perhaps assigned TRBD1 or TRBD2 (6 bases each). The CDR3 sequence is 19 residues long. The V gene lost 1 base and the J gene lost 7 bases, with 29 bases spanning the gap. The germline gives CDR1 SQVTM, CDR2 ANQGSEA. The CDR3 loop is CSVEGVLMGYRGGYNEQFF. The CDR3 DNA reads as TGCAGCGTTGAAGGGGTCCTTATGGGGTACAGAGGGGGGTATAATGAGCAGTTCTTC.

The chain recombines TRBV9 with TRBJ2-1; D remains unclear. The CDR3 covers 15 residues. CDR1 SGDLS and CDR2 YYNGEE come from the germline V gene. Deletions cut 4 bases from V and 3 bases from J, with 14 bases between. The CDR3 sequence: CASSPSSAHYNEQFF. The CDR3 nucleotides read TGTGCCAGCAGCCCCAGCTCAGCCCACTACAATGAGCAGTTCTTC.

About this clone itself: Other DNA sequences in this sample translate to the same CDR3. This chain connects TRBV27 to TRBJ2-7; 10 bases are a match to TRBD2. Trimming took 2 bases from V and 2 from J; bases not matched to a gene: 0. Looked up from germline, CDR1 is MNHEY and CDR2 is SMNVEV (reference sequence). This CDR3 has 14 amino acids. CDR3 in DNA: TGTGCCAGCAGTTTAACTAGCGGGGCCTACGAGCAGTACTTC. This translates into CASSLTSGAYEQYF.

The chain couples TRBV13 to TRBJ2-7; TRBD1 agrees at 12 bases. Germline-derived CDR1 and CDR2 are PRHDT and FYEKMQ (reference sequence). V shed 1 base, J shed 4 bases, and the junction held 2 bases outside the gene matches. The length of the CDR3 is 15 residues. CDR3 sequence reads: CASSLAGQGAYEQYF. The CDR3 DNA reads as TGTGCCAGCAGCTTAGCGGGACAGGGGGCGTACGAGCAGTACTTC.

This rearrangement joins TRBV6-6 to TRBJ2-5; D remains unclear. This CDR3 has 13 amino acids. The V end lost 10 bases, the J end lost 4 bases, and 16 bases lay between the germline ends. Germline V gene lookup returns CDR1 MNHNY and CDR2 SVGAGI (reference sequence). The CDR3 loop reads CATLSNLGETQYF. DNA of the CDR3: TGTGCCACCCTATCAAACCTCGGAGAGACCCAGTACTTC.

The rearrangement joins TRBV11-2 to TRBJ2-5, with D perhaps TRBD2 (5 bases). Germline CDR1 is SGHAT and CDR2 is FQNNGV. CDR3 length equals 16 residues. Deletions cut 0 bases from V and 5 bases from J, with 16 bases between. The CDR3 coding sequence is TGTGCCAGCAGCTTAGATGCCCCCACTAGTGTGGAGACCCAGTACTTC. Encoded protein: CASSLDAPTSVETQYF.

V usage is TRBV7-8 and J usage is TRBJ2-3, with TRBD2 identical over 9 bases. The CDR3 length is 15 residues. The germline CDR1 and CDR2 sequences are SGHVS and FQNEAQ. V shed 2 bases, J shed 0 bases, and the junction held 0 bases outside the gene matches. The CDR3 loop reads CASSLLAGSTDTQYF. The CDR3 coding sequence is TGTGCCAGCAGCTTACTAGCGGGGAGCACAGATACGCAGTATTTT.

Concerning this clone itself: At the DNA level, this CDR3 is encoded by other sequences in the same sample as well. The gene calls are TRBV27 and TRBJ2-7, with D perhaps matching TRBD1 (5 bases). Germline V gene lookup returns CDR1 MNHEY and CDR2 SMNVEV (reference sequence). Trimming pared 2 bases from V and 3 bases from J, leaving 8 bases between. The CDR3 sequence is 13 residues long. CDR3 in amino acids: CASSLSRVYEQYF. CDR3 nucleotide sequence: TGTGCCAGCAGTTTAAGCAGGGTCTACGAGCAGTACTTC.

The V and J genes are TRBV9 and TRBJ1-2; D is unclear. Germline loops: CDR1 SGDLS, CDR2 YYNGEE. There are 12 residues in the CDR3. Between the trimmed V and J ends, which lost 3 bases and 8 bases, there was a span of 11 bases. The CDR3 here is CASSEGGFGYTF. The CDR3 coding sequence is TGTGCCAGCAGCGAGGGAGGGTTCGGCTACACCTTC.